These T cell receptor beta chains were read from a single sample in a study of cytomegalovirus exposure and HLA in healthy donors. Libraries were prepared by immunoSEQ multiplex PCR; TCRdb keeps only in-frame clonotypes and omits some of them. Of about 120,000 clones listed, 75% to 80% are singletons. The sequencing sample was made of PBMCs. Source of these receptors: a young woman in good health and CMV-seropositive. Both conserved end residues are part of each CDR3. The D gene is left open where the match is weak. Not all rows give a size; the values are once, few, many and, for expanded clones, a class.

DNA: TGCGCCAGCAGCTTGGGGGGGACAGGGGGCTACGAGCAGTACTTC
CDR3: CASSLGGTGGYEQYF
size: NA
D: TRBD1
V: TRBV5-1
J: TRBJ2-7

DNA: TGCGCCAGCAGCGTAGGGGGGGTGAACTATGGCTACACCTTC
CDR3: CASSVGGVNYGYTF
size: NA
D: NA
V: TRBV5-1
J: TRBJ1-2

DNA: TGCGCCAGCAGCCATTCCTTGGGGACTAGCCACGATACGCAGTATTTT
CDR3: CASSHSLGTSHDTQYF
size: NA
D: TRBD2
V: TRBV4-3
J: TRBJ2-3

DNA: TGTGCCATCAGTGAACCCGATCAACACAGGGGGCGGTGGACTGAAGCTTTCTTT
CDR3: CAISEPDQHRGRWTEAFF
size: NA
D: TRBD1
V: TRBV10-3
J: TRBJ1-1

DNA: TGTGCCAGCAGCTTAGCGGCAAGCAATCAGCCCCAGCATTTT
CDR3: CASSLAASNQPQHF
size: NA
D: NA
V: TRBV7-2
J: TRBJ1-5

DNA: TGTGCCAGCTCACTTGGACAGGCTAGTAATGAAAAACTGTTTTTT
CDR3: CASSLGQASNEKLFF
size: NA
D: TRBD1
V: TRBV18
J: TRBJ1-4

DNA: TGTGCCAGCAGTTCGGGGGAACTAGCCAAAAACATTCAGTACTTC
CDR3: CASSSGELAKNIQYF
size: few
D: NA
V: TRBV27
J: TRBJ2-4

DNA: TGTGCCAGCAATCCCGACAGGGTGCAAAATACGTTCTTC
CDR3: CASNPDRVQNTFF
size: NA
D: TRBD1
V: TRBV6-6
J: TRBJ2-1

DNA: TGTGCCAGTAGGGAACAGGACAGGGAGGGGGTAGGGAAGTTCTTC
CDR3: CASREQDREGVGKFF
size: few
D: NA
V: TRBV19
J: TRBJ2-1

DNA: TGTGCCAGTAGTATAGATGGGGCCAGGGGCACCTACGAGCAGTACTTC
CDR3: CASSIDGARGTYEQYF
size: NA
D: NA
V: TRBV19
J: TRBJ2-7

DNA: TGCGCCAGCAGCCAAAAGGCGACAGGGAGCTCCTACAATGAGCAGTTCTTC
CDR3: CASSQKATGSSYNEQFF
size: NA
D: TRBD1
V: TRBV5-1
J: TRBJ2-1

DNA: TGTGCCAGTAGTATAGTATCTCCGACAGGTTTTGGGACACCCCTCCACTTT
CDR3: CASSIVSPTGFGTPLHF
size: once
D: NA
V: TRBV19
J: TRBJ1-6

DNA: TGCGCCAGCAGCCAAGATATAGCGGGGGGGCCTGCAGATACGCAGTATTTT
CDR3: CASSQDIAGGPADTQYF
size: NA
D: TRBD2
V: TRBV4-3
J: TRBJ2-3

DNA: TGTGCCAGCAGGCTAGGGCGGGGGGGCCCAGATACGCAGTATTTT
CDR3: CASRLGRGGPDTQYF
size: NA
D: TRBD2
V: TRBV7-2
J: TRBJ2-3

DNA: TGTGCCAGCAGCACCCAGGACAGGGGGAGAAACACCATATATTTT
CDR3: CASSTQDRGRNTIYF
size: NA
D: TRBD1
V: TRBV9
J: TRBJ1-3

DNA: TGTGCCAGCAGCTCCCTACAGGGGGTTAATTCACCCCTCCACTTT
CDR3: CASSSLQGVNSPLHF
size: few
D: TRBD1
V: TRBV11-2
J: TRBJ1-6

DNA: TGCGCCAGCAGCTTGGAGGGGGTCGATGGCTACACCTTC
CDR3: CASSLEGVDGYTF
size: NA
D: NA
V: TRBV5-1
J: TRBJ1-2

DNA: TGTGCCAGCAGCTCTGACCTGCGGTCCTATAATTCACCCCTCCACTTT
CDR3: CASSSDLRSYNSPLHF
size: NA
D: NA
V: TRBV5-5
J: TRBJ1-6

DNA: TGTGCCAGCAGCACCGGAGGACGGCAGCCCCAGCATTTT
CDR3: CASSTGGRQPQHF
size: once
D: NA
V: TRBV7-6
J: TRBJ1-5

DNA: TGTGCCAGCAGCGTTGAGGGGGATAATTCACCCCTCCACTTT
CDR3: CASSVEGDNSPLHF
size: NA
D: NA
V: TRBV9
J: TRBJ1-6

DNA: TGCGCCAGCAGCCGAACAGGGAAGAACACTGAAGCTTTCTTT
CDR3: CASSRTGKNTEAFF
size: NA
D: NA
V: TRBV4-3
J: TRBJ1-1

DNA: TGTTCCAGCAGCCCGACAGGGGTTTCCTATGGCTACACCTTC
CDR3: CSSSPTGVSYGYTF
size: few
D: TRBD1
V: TRBV7-9
J: TRBJ1-2

DNA: TGTGCCAGCAGCACCGGGACTAGCGGGGGCACAGATACGCAGTATTTT
CDR3: CASSTGTSGGTDTQYF
size: NA
D: TRBD2
V: TRBV5-6
J: TRBJ2-3

DNA: TGTGCCAGCAGTCACGACGTGGGACTGAGCGGCTACACCTTC
CDR3: CASSHDVGLSGYTF
size: NA
D: NA
V: TRBV7-2
J: TRBJ1-2

DNA: TGTGCCAGCAGTCTCCTGGGGAGCGGGGGGTTGGTGGAGCAGTACTTC
CDR3: CASSLLGSGGLVEQYF
size: NA
D: TRBD2
V: TRBV28
J: TRBJ2-7

DNA: TGTGCCAAGGACAGGGACACCGGGGAGCTGTTTTTT
CDR3: CAKDRDTGELFF
size: NA
D: TRBD1
V: TRBV2
J: TRBJ2-2

DNA: TGTGCCAGCAGCTACGGACATGATGAAAAACTGTTTTTT
CDR3: CASSYGHDEKLFF
size: few
D: NA
V: TRBV5-6
J: TRBJ1-4

DNA: TGTGCCAGCAGCTCTGGACTAGCGGGGGGCGGATACGAGCAGTACTTC
CDR3: CASSSGLAGGGYEQYF
size: NA
D: TRBD2
V: TRBV7-2
J: TRBJ2-7